These 22 T cell receptor beta chains came from one sample sequenced in a study of cytomegalovirus exposure and HLA in healthy donors. Use of 60 Vbeta and 13 Jbeta primers characterized the PCR. Data came from immunoSEQ multiplex PCR; TCRdb stores just in-frame clones and leaves some out. The sample holds approximately 79,000 clones; around 74% are singletons and the top ten take roughly 1.9%. The specimen was PBMCs. The receptor source for this set is a boy aged 10-17 years in good health and CMV-seronegative.

The rearrangement uses TRBV30 and TRBJ1-6; 9 bases align to TRBD1. The germline gives CDR1 GTSNPN, CDR2 SVGIG (reference sequence). The CDR3 is 14 residues long. After removal of 5 bases from V and 7 bases from J, the junction contained 6 bases not matched to a gene. As DNA, the CDR3 is TGTGCCTGGCTACGGGACAGGGCCAATTCACCCCTCCACTTT. Its protein is CAWLRDRANSPLHF.

This clone occurred a few times. The rearrangement links TRBV7-9 to TRBJ1-1; tentatively, D is TRBD1 (6 bases). The CDR3 is 16 residues long. Germline values: CDR1 SEHNR, CDR2 FQNEAQ (reference sequence). The V gene lost 5 bases and the J gene lost 5 bases, with 21 bases spanning the gap. CDR3 loop: CASSHDRDKGRTEAFF. The CDR3 DNA is TGTGCCAGCAGCCATGACCGGGACAAGGGGCGGACTGAAGCTTTCTTT. The full variable domain, completed using reference TRBV7-9 and TRBJ1-1, is DTGVSQNPRHKITKRGQNVTFRCDPISEHNRLYWYRQTLGQGPEFLTYFQNEAQLEKSRLLSDRFSAERPKGSFSTLEIQRTEQGDSAMYLCASSHDRDKGRTEAFFGQGTRLTVV.

The genes are TRBV9 and TRBJ2-5, with TRBD2 matching 10 bases. The CDR3 runs to 15 residues. The germline V gene encodes CDR1 SGDLS and CDR2 YYNGEE. Trimming removed 4 bases from V and 2 bases from J; junction bases left unmatched: 5. The CDR3 sequence: CASSPGLANQETQYF. In DNA, the CDR3 is TGTGCCAGCAGCCCGGGACTAGCGAATCAAGAGACCCAGTACTTC.

The chain has TRBV7-2 and TRBJ2-1; TRBD2 matches 7 bases. This CDR3 has 15 amino acids. From germline, CDR1 is SGHTA and CDR2 FQGNSA. V was pared by 5 bases and J by 1 base, with 5 bases of the junction left unmatched. The CDR3 is CASSTSEGSYNEQFF. CDR3 DNA: TGTGCCAGCAGCACTAGCGAGGGATCCTACAATGAGCAGTTCTTC.

This clone appeared a few times. The chain joins TRBV6-5 to TRBJ2-7; 7 bases match TRBD1. The length of the CDR3 is 15 residues. Germline-derived CDR1 and CDR2 are MNHEY and SVGAGI. Trimming removed 5 bases from V and 2 bases from J; junction bases left unmatched: 9. The CDR3 nucleotides are TGTGCCAGCAGTCTCCACAGGGGACCAACCTACGAGCAGTACTTC. Translated, it gives CASSLHRGPTYEQYF.

V and J are TRBV18 and TRBJ1-1, with a weak D call TRBD1 (5 bases). V was pared by 3 bases and J by 9 bases, with 14 bases between. From germline, CDR1 is KGHSH and CDR2 LQKENI. This CDR3 comprises 13 residues. The CDR3 nucleotides read TGTGCCAGCTCACCCCGGGAGGGGAGGCAAGCTTTCTTT. This translates into CASSPREGRQAFF.

The rearrangement joins TRBV2 to TRBJ1-1; no clear D. Germline V gives CDR1 SNHLY, CDR2 FYNNEI. V was trimmed by 3 bases and J by 1 base, leaving 12 bases between them. The CDR3 runs to 15 residues. CDR3 bases: TGTGCCAGCAGTGACTCGGGGTTGGGGAACACTGAAGCTTTCTTT. It specifies CASSDSGLGNTEAFF.

This clone was observed a single time. This chain joins TRBV29-1 and TRBJ1-2, with TRBD1 as a possible D gene (5 bases). The V end lost 3 bases, the J end lost 6 bases, and 14 bases lay between the germline ends. Looked up from germline, CDR1 is SQVTM and CDR2 is ANQGSEA. CDR3 length: 13 amino acids. CDR3 DNA sequence: TGCAGCGTTGATGGCAGGGCGAATGATGGCTACACCTTC. This gives the protein CSVDGRANDGYTF.

This clone has a single count. The chain carries TRBV25-1 and TRBJ1-6; TRBD1 matches at 9 bases. Germline V CDR1 and CDR2: MGHDK, SYGVNS. The CDR3 spans 15 residues. Losses at the gene ends were 3 bases for V and 10 bases for J; bases not matched to a gene: 7. The CDR3 loop reads CASSDTRQGVSPLHF. The CDR3 region has the DNA TGTGCCAGCAGTGATACGCGACAGGGGGTCTCACCCCTCCACTTT.

The rearrangement uses TRBV4-1 and TRBJ1-1; no clear D gene. Trimming stripped 3 bases from V and 7 bases from J, with 9 bases between. There are 12 residues in the CDR3. Germline loops: CDR1 MGHRA, CDR2 YSYEKL. Here the CDR3 reads CASSQAGNEAFF. CDR3 nucleotide sequence: TGCGCCAGCAGCCAGGCCGGGAATGAAGCTTTCTTT.

The chain links TRBV6-5 to TRBJ1-1, with 7 positions matching TRBD1. The V gene's germline CDR1 is MNHEY and CDR2 SVGAGI. CDR3 size: 15 residues. Trimming at V came to 2 bases and at J to 5 bases, leaving 8 bases not matched to a gene. The CDR3 nucleotides read TGTGCCAGCAGTTACCTTAAGGGGGCCGGTACTGAAGCTTTCTTT. It is translated as CASSYLKGAGTEAFF.

This chain connects TRBV7-9 to TRBJ1-1, with 8 bases aligning to TRBD1. Germline CDR1 and CDR2: SEHNR and FQNEAQ (reference sequence). The junction had 4 bases not matched to a gene; V was cut back by 4 bases and J by 6 bases. The CDR3 totals 13 residues. This CDR3 reads CASSSPTGAEAFF. CDR3 nucleotide sequence: TGTGCCAGCAGCTCCCCGACAGGGGCTGAAGCTTTCTTT. The variable domain in full, with the rest retrieved from reference TRBV7-9 and TRBJ1-1, is DTGVSQNPRHKITKRGQNVTFRCDPISEHNRLYWYRQTLGQGPEFLTYFQNEAQLEKSRLLSDRFSAERPKGSFSTLEIQRTEQGDSAMYLCASSSPTGAEAFFGQGTRLTVV.

V is TRBV30 and J is TRBJ1-2; 7 bases map to TRBD1. Germline V gene sequence: CDR1 GTSNPN, CDR2 SVGIG (reference sequence). The CDR3 totals 11 residues. The ends lost 5 bases at V and 8 bases at J; junction bases unmatched: 5. The DNA for the CDR3 is TGTGCCTGGGACAGGGATGACGGCTACACCTTC. Protein sequence: CAWDRDDGYTF.

This clone has a single count. This chain joins TRBV10-1 and TRBJ1-4; D perhaps matches TRBD1 (5 bases). CDR1 is WNHNN and CDR2 is SYGVQD in the germline V gene (reference sequence). V was pared by 3 bases and J by 7 bases, with 15 bases between. The CDR3 is made up of 15 amino acids. The CDR3 is CASSDSGTEGEKLFF. In DNA form, the CDR3 reads TGCGCCAGCAGTGACTCCGGGACGGAGGGTGAAAAACTGTTTTTT.

This chain uses TRBV30 with TRBJ1-5; the match to TRBD1 covers 8 bases. The germline CDR1 and CDR2 sequences are GTSNPN and SVGIG (reference sequence). The CDR3 contains 16 residues. V dropped 1 base and J dropped 7; count of bases not matched to a gene: 12. The CDR3 nucleotides read TGTGCCTGGAGTGGCCCTCGGCAGGGGGCTAGACAGCCCCAGCATTTT. This gives the protein CAWSGPRQGARQPQHF.

In this sample, this clone turned up once. This rearrangement joins TRBV4-2 to TRBJ2-3, with D perhaps matching TRBD1 (6 bases). CDR3 length: 16 amino acids. CDR1 is LGHNA, CDR2 YNFKEQ, per germline. Deletions cut 0 bases from V and 0 bases from J, with 10 bases between. CDR3 amino acids: CASSQEGAVSTDTQYF. CDR3 DNA sequence: TGTGCCAGCAGCCAAGAGGGGGCGGTAAGCACAGATACGCAGTATTTT.

V usage is TRBV30 and J usage is TRBJ2-1; TRBD2 matches at 9 bases. After removal of 1 base from V and 9 bases from J, the junction contained 1 base not matched to a gene. This CDR3 has 12 residues. The germline CDR1 and CDR2 sequences are GTSNPN and SVGIG (reference sequence). The CDR3 nucleotides read TGTGCCTGGAGTGATAGCGGGGGTGAGCAGTTCTTC. Translating gives CAWSDSGGEQFF.

The chain's CDR3 is CSVASGNYEQYF. CDR3 nucleotide sequence: TGCAGCGTTGCTTCAGGGAACTACGAGCAGTACTTC. The chain has TRBV29-1 and TRBJ2-7, with D perhaps TRBD1 (5 bases). CDR3 length: 12 residues. Germline-derived CDR1 and CDR2 are SQVTM and ANQGSEA. The V end lost 4 bases, the J end lost 3 bases, and 10 bases lay between the germline ends.

The chain has TRBV5-4 and TRBJ1-2; perhaps TRBD1 as D (5 bases). V was cut by 5 bases and J by 7 bases, with 9 bases left in between. Germline lookup yields CDR1 SGHNT and CDR2 YYREEE (reference sequence). The CDR3 covers 11 residues. The CDR3 region is CASRSRAGYTF. CDR3 nucleotides: TGTGCCAGCAGGAGCAGGGCTGGCTACACCTTC.

V and J are TRBV7-2 and TRBJ2-1; TRBD1 matches 10 bases. The CDR3 loop spans 15 amino acids. The ends lost 1 base at V and 7 bases at J; junction bases unmatched: 4. Germline CDR1 SGHTA, CDR2 FQGNSA. CDR3 in DNA: TGTGCCAGCAGCTTAGTAAGACAGGGGGCAAATGAGCAGTTCTTC. Translated: CASSLVRQGANEQFF. Drawing the rest from reference TRBV7-2 and TRBJ2-1, the complete variable domain is GAGVSQSPSNKVTEKGKDVELRCDPISGHTALYWYRQSLGQGLEFLIYFQGNSAPDKSGLPSDRFSAERTGGSVSTLTIQRTQQEDSAVYLCASSLVRQGANEQFFGPGTRLTVL.

This chain links TRBV28 with TRBJ2-7; a weak D match, TRBD2 (5 bases). Germline V gene data show CDR1 as MDHEN and CDR2 as SYDVKM. The CDR3 covers 16 residues. The ends were cut back, 5 bases at V and 7 bases at J, with 24 bases in the middle. CDR3 sequence reads: CASSPLPGRRLLEQYF. The CDR3 DNA is TGTGCCAGCAGTCCCCTCCCTGGGAGACGACTACTTGAGCAGTACTTC.

The rearrangement links TRBV6-6 to TRBJ2-7, with D perhaps matching TRBD1 (6 bases). The CDR3 consists of 14 residues. Germline assignment: CDR1 MNHNY and CDR2 SVGAGI (reference sequence). Deletions cut 7 bases from V and 0 bases from J, with 13 bases between. CDR3 region: CASNIRGASYEQYF. The CDR3 nucleotides are TGTGCCAGCAATATCAGGGGAGCCTCCTACGAGCAGTACTTC.